The subject of this entry is one T cell receptor beta chain. Its target is unknown. This record comes from a study of neurological immune-mediated disorders. Findings of the study overall: There were no CDR3 amino acid sequences shared by expanded clones across subjects, a result suggesting private repertoires in all groups. One related-CDR3 cluster, found by phylogenetic grouping, held repertoires of 18 of 34 multiple sclerosis patients and is a possible signature.

The CDR3 runs to 16 residues. Germline values: CDR1 SGHTA, CDR2 FQGNSA. Trimming took 6 bases from V and 3 from J; bases not matched to a gene: 9. The cDNA was generated through 5'RACE incorporating 10-nucleotide random UMIs. TCRdb reanalysed the 5' RACE reads using MiXCR and keeps one entry per CDR3 protein. The sample consists of under 20,000 distinct CDR3 sequences, 2.6% of them appearing once. This clonotype originated in a woman aged 18-30 years with multiple sclerosis. This sequence joins TRBV7-2 and TRBJ2-3; TRBD1 matches at 10 bases. Sample: PBMCs. The CDR3 nucleotides are TGTGCCAGCAGTTTGAGCCGGGACAGGGGAACAGATACGCAGTATTTT. Its protein is CASSLSRDRGTDTQYF.